The 29 T cell receptor beta chains in this list originate from one sample, sequenced in a study of shared clonotypes between healthy human individuals. It was CD45RO-negative cells, positively selected for CCR7, that made up naive CD8 cells, with terminally differentiated effector memory CD45RA+ cells excluded. The repertoire was sequenced with immunoSEQ multiplex PCR; TCRdb's copy has only in-frame clones and lacks some. The top ten hold approximately 1.2% of the sample, which has 2 million or so clones, less than 95% seen once. Sequencing input: naive CD8+ T cells sorted from blood. These receptors originate from a man between 18 and 29 years old in good health.

V usage is TRBV7-9 and J usage is TRBJ2-7; D call uncertain. CDR3 length: 16 amino acids. Per the germline V gene, CDR1 is SEHNR and CDR2 is FQNEAQ (reference sequence). V shed 3 bases and J shed 1 base, with 16 bases lying between them. CDR3 sequence (DNA): TGTGCCAGCAGCTTCAATGACCGGCAGCCGTCCTACGAGCAGTACTTC. This encodes CASSFNDRQPSYEQYF.

The chain has TRBV5-6 and TRBJ2-1, with D perhaps matching TRBD2 (6 bases). With 3 bases removed from V and 7 bases from J, the gap between germline ends came to 14 bases. Germline V gene data show CDR1 as SGHDT and CDR2 as YYEEEE. The CDR3 sequence is 14 residues long. CDR3 sequence: CASSWGSGRNEQFF. The CDR3 DNA sequence: TGTGCCAGCAGCTGGGGGTCAGGGAGGAATGAGCAGTTCTTC. Combining the CDR3 with reference TRBV5-6 and TRBJ2-1 gives the whole variable domain DAGVTQSPTHLIKTRGQQVTLRCSPKSGHDTVSWYQQALGQGPQFIFQYYEEEERQRGNFPDRFSGHQFPNYSSELNVNALLLGDSALYLCASSWGSGRNEQFFGPGTRLTVL.

The chain recombines TRBV28 with TRBJ1-6; TRBD1 agrees at 8 bases. V trimming: 3 bases; J trimming: 6 bases; junction bases outside the gene matches: 4. CDR3 length: 15 amino acids. Germline V lookup: CDR1 MDHEN, CDR2 SYDVKM. CDR3 in amino acids: CASSLTGDFNSPLHF. The CDR3 DNA reads as TGTGCCAGCAGTTTGACAGGGGATTTTAATTCACCCCTCCACTTT.

This chain uses TRBV7-2 with TRBJ2-7, with TRBD2 as a possible D gene (5 bases). V lost 3 bases and J lost 3, with 15 bases in between. Germline V lookup: CDR1 SGHTA, CDR2 FQGNSA. CDR3 length equals 15 residues. The CDR3 DNA is TGTGCCAGCAGCTTTGCTGCTAGCTTCAGCTACGAGCAGTACTTC. As protein: CASSFAASFSYEQYF.

The chain is built from TRBV14 and TRBJ1-1, with a weak D call TRBD1 (6 bases). The V gene lost 1 base and the J gene lost 8 bases, with 8 bases spanning the gap. The CDR3 spans 12 residues. Germline V lookup: CDR1 SGHDN, CDR2 FVKESK. The CDR3 is CASSQVTGEAFF. The CDR3 DNA sequence: TGTGCCAGCAGCCAAGTAACAGGGGAAGCTTTCTTT.

The chain combines TRBV2 with TRBJ2-2, with 7 bases identical to TRBD2. Trimming cost V 2 bases and J 2 bases; bases outside gene matches: 8. The CDR3 runs to 17 residues. The germline gives CDR1 SNHLY, CDR2 FYNNEI. CDR3 region: CASSESLAEPNTGELFF. The CDR3 DNA sequence: TGTGCCAGCAGTGAATCTCTAGCGGAGCCAAACACCGGGGAGCTGTTTTTT.

The chain employs TRBV30 and TRBJ2-2; D is possibly TRBD1 (6 bases). This CDR3 is 15 amino acids long. Per germline, CDR1 GTSNPN and CDR2 SVGIG (reference sequence). Trimming pared 5 bases from V and 3 bases from J, leaving 16 bases between. CDR3 in amino acids: CAWEGRQADTGELFF. Here the CDR3 DNA reads TGTGCCTGGGAAGGGCGACAGGCCGACACCGGGGAGCTGTTTTTT.

This rearrangement joins TRBV4-1 to TRBJ1-4, with D hard to call. The V end was cut by 4 bases, the J end by 8 bases, with 14 bases between. The CDR3 totals 14 residues. Germline V CDR1 and CDR2: MGHRA, YSYEKL. CDR3 in DNA: TGCGCCAGCAGCCCTCAGTGGGCTTCAGAAAAACTGTTTTTT. It codes for CASSPQWASEKLFF.

J is TRBJ2-1 and V is TRBV11-2; TRBD1 might be the D (6 bases). Germline loops: CDR1 SGHAT, CDR2 FQNNGV. The length of the CDR3 is 15 residues. Trimming removed 5 bases from V and 0 bases from J, with 11 bases in between. CDR3 protein: CASSPRQASYNEQFF. As DNA, the CDR3 is TGTGCCAGCAGCCCCAGACAGGCCTCCTACAATGAGCAGTTCTTC.

This chain joins TRBV2 and TRBJ2-7, with unresolved D. This CDR3 region has 16 residues. V lost 5 bases, J lost 6 bases, and 23 bases lay in between. Per germline, CDR1 SNHLY and CDR2 FYNNEI. The CDR3 DNA sequence: TGTGCCAGCAGTTCCGATTCTGGGCGTCGGATAGGCGAGCAGTACTTC. Translating it yields CASSSDSGRRIGEQYF.

The count of this clone is one. This chain joins TRBV13 and TRBJ2-5; possible D gene TRBD1, 5 bases. Germline V gene data show CDR1 as PRHDT and CDR2 as FYEKMQ (reference sequence). V was cut by 4 bases and J by 5 bases, with 14 bases left in between. The CDR3 runs 14 residues. CDR3 sequence: CASSSSQGWETQYF. CDR3 in DNA: TGTGCCAGCAGCTCCTCTCAGGGATGGGAGACCCAGTACTTC. Based on the CDR3 plus reference TRBV13 and TRBJ2-5, the full variable domain is AAGVIQSPRHLIKEKRETATLKCYPIPRHDTVYWYQQGPGQDPQFLISFYEKMQSDKGSIPDRFSAQQFSDYHSELNMSSLELGDSALYFCASSSSQGWETQYFGPGTRLLVL.

The chain joins TRBV7-8 to TRBJ1-5; D not resolved. The CDR3 runs 17 residues. In germline, CDR1 is SGHVS, CDR2 FQNEAQ. V dropped 1 base and J dropped 4 bases, with 17 bases sitting between them. CDR3 region: CASSLDPPSPWNQPQHF. The CDR3 region has the DNA TGTGCCAGCAGCTTAGATCCGCCTTCACCGTGGAATCAGCCCCAGCATTTT.

The chain couples TRBV7-9 to TRBJ2-3; D is unresolved. This CDR3 comprises 15 residues. V was cut by 3 bases and J by 4 bases, with 14 bases left in between. Germline CDR1 SEHNR, CDR2 FQNEAQ (reference sequence). The CDR3 loop is CASSFYPFGPDTQYF. In DNA, the CDR3 is TGTGCCAGCAGCTTCTATCCGTTCGGCCCAGATACGCAGTATTTT. The whole variable domain, remainder taken from reference TRBV7-9 and TRBJ2-3, is DTGVSQNPRHKITKRGQNVTFRCDPISEHNRLYWYRQTLGQGPEFLTYFQNEAQLEKSRLLSDRFSAERPKGSFSTLEIQRTEQGDSAMYLCASSFYPFGPDTQYFGPGTRLTVL.

A note on this clone: Distinct nucleotide sequences in the sample also encode this CDR3. The rearrangement joins TRBV27 to TRBJ2-2; D uncertain. Germline V CDR1 and CDR2: MNHEY, SMNVEV (reference sequence). This CDR3 comprises 13 residues. Deletions cut 2 bases from V and 6 bases from J, with 7 bases between. In DNA form, the CDR3 reads TGTGCCAGCAGTTTAGTGGGGTCCGGGGAGCTGTTTTTT. Translated: CASSLVGSGELFF.

This chain links TRBV6-5 with TRBJ2-2; D is possibly TRBD1 (6 bases). Per germline, CDR1 MNHEY and CDR2 SVGAGI. The V end lost 4 bases, the J end lost 8 bases, and 11 bases lay between the germline ends. The CDR3 totals 13 residues. CDR3 sequence: CASSSGDKGELFF. The CDR3 DNA follows: TGTGCCAGCAGTTCAGGGGATAAAGGGGAGCTGTTTTTT.

This rearrangement joins TRBV28 to TRBJ2-7; no reliable D call. Germline V lookup: CDR1 MDHEN, CDR2 SYDVKM. This CDR3 comprises 15 residues. V lost 5 bases, J lost 1 base, and 15 bases lay in between. CDR3 DNA: TGTGCCAGCAGTACGACCCCGATGGGGTCCTACGAGCAGTACTTC. This translates into CASSTTPMGSYEQYF.

The rearrangement joins TRBV7-8 to TRBJ2-1, with 8 bases fitting TRBD2. The CDR3 is 17 amino acids. Germline-derived CDR1 and CDR2 are SGHVS and FQNEAQ. Germline trimming cut 2 bases from V and 0 bases from J; bases unmatched to any gene: 6. The CDR3, as DNA: TGTGCCAGCAGCTTATATGGCGGGGGGAGCTCCTACAATGAGCAGTTCTTC. Protein product: CASSLYGGGSSYNEQFF.

Notes on this clone: Other DNA sequences of this sample code for an identical CDR3. The chain has TRBV6-1 and TRBJ1-1; D possibly corresponds to TRBD1 (5 bases). CDR1 and CDR2 from the germline V gene are MNHNS and SASEGT. Trimming cost V 3 bases and J 0 bases, with 8 bases left between them. The CDR3 length is 14 residues. The DNA of the CDR3 is TGTGCCAGCAGTGATCGGGGCGTGAACACTGAAGCTTTCTTT. Translated: CASSDRGVNTEAFF.

This chain joins TRBV6-5 and TRBJ1-2, with D perhaps TRBD1 (5 bases). The germline V and J ends were trimmed by 4 bases and 4 bases, with 7 bases remaining between them. CDR3 length: 12 amino acids. CDR1 is MNHEY, CDR2 SVGAGI, per germline. The CDR3, as DNA: TGTGCCAGCAGTTGGGACGGCTATGGCTACACCTTC. Translated: CASSWDGYGYTF.

On this clone itself: At one of its ends the junction is not consistent with the germline gene, which may arise from a read error. This rearrangement joins TRBV7-9 to TRBJ2-4; 9 bases match TRBD2. The CDR3 spans 15 residues. In germline, CDR1 is SEHNR, CDR2 FQNEAQ (reference sequence). The CDR3 reads CASSLAGLAKNIQYF. DNA of the CDR3: TGTGCCAGCAGCCTAGCGGGGCTAGCCAAAAACATTCAGTACTTC.

The gene calls are TRBV5-1 and TRBJ2-1; D is unresolved. The CDR3 spans 16 residues. Germline CDR1 reads SGHRS; CDR2 reads YFSETQ. Trimming left V 4 bases short and J 1 base short, with 15 bases between. The CDR3 loop reads CASSASSDGSYNEQFF. CDR3 coding DNA: TGCGCCAGCAGCGCCAGTTCAGACGGATCCTACAATGAGCAGTTCTTC.

The chain uses TRBV7-8 and TRBJ2-3, with D unclear. Trimming stripped 5 bases from V and 4 bases from J, with 10 bases between. Germline values: CDR1 SGHVS, CDR2 FQNEAQ. The CDR3 runs 13 residues. CDR3 DNA: TGTGCCAGCAGCCCGACCCCTGCAGATACGCAGTATTTT. Its translation is CASSPTPADTQYF.

The chain couples TRBV11-2 to TRBJ2-1; 7 bases agree with TRBD1. Germline V gene lookup returns CDR1 SGHAT and CDR2 FQNNGV. This CDR3 has 13 residues. V lost 5 bases to trimming and J lost 7 bases; unmatched junction nucleotides: 5. Written as DNA, the CDR3 is TGTGCCAGCAGCGCTACAGGGGTGAATGAGCAGTTCTTC. As protein: CASSATGVNEQFF.

The J gene is TRBJ2-7, the V gene TRBV27; tentatively, D is TRBD1 or TRBD2 (5 bases each). CDR1 is MNHEY and CDR2 is SMNVEV in the germline V gene (reference sequence). V gave up 2 bases and J gave up 4 bases, with 15 bases separating them. The CDR3 consists of 15 residues. As DNA, the CDR3 is TGTGCCAGCAGTTTAGTGGGACCCACCTTGTACGAGCAGTACTTC. Translated, it gives CASSLVGPTLYEQYF.

The chain joins TRBV14 to TRBJ2-1; tentative D call: TRBD1 (6 bases). Germline V gene data show CDR1 as SGHDN and CDR2 as FVKESK. The CDR3 totals 19 residues. With 0 bases removed from V and 6 bases from J, the gap between germline ends came to 24 bases. The CDR3, as DNA: TGTGCCAGCAGCCAAGATGGGGGCTCAGCGCGGCCCGGGGCCAATGAGCAGTTCTTC. Encoded protein: CASSQDGGSARPGANEQFF.

This clone was found a few times. This rearrangement joins TRBV7-9 to TRBJ2-7, with 9 bases lining up with TRBD1. The CDR3 has 14 residues. CDR1 SEHNR and CDR2 FQNEAQ come from the germline V gene (reference sequence). Germline trimming cut 5 bases from V and 1 base from J; bases unmatched to any gene: 3. The CDR3 here is CASSTGTGSYEQYF. The CDR3 DNA sequence: TGTGCCAGCAGCACCGGGACAGGGTCCTACGAGCAGTACTTC.

The genes are TRBV14 and TRBJ2-7; D is unclear. The germline V gene has CDR1 SGHDN and CDR2 FVKESK. The V gene lost 1 base and the J gene lost 3 bases, with 10 bases spanning the gap. The CDR3 is 14 residues long. The CDR3 region has the DNA TGTGCCAGCAGCCAAGGGGCCAGGTACTACGAGCAGTACTTC. It encodes CASSQGARYYEQYF. Variable domain in full (rest from reference TRBV14 and TRBJ2-7): EAGVTQFPSHSVIEKGQTVTLRCDPISGHDNLYWYRRVMGKEIKFLLHFVKESKQDESGMPNNRFLAERTGGTYSTLKVQPAELEDSGVYFCASSQGARYYEQYFGPGTRLTVT.

The chain employs TRBV13 and TRBJ2-7; the match to TRBD2 covers 16 bases. The trim removed 5 bases at V and 3 bases at J, leaving 4 bases unmatched. The CDR3 has 16 residues. The germline gives CDR1 PRHDT, CDR2 FYEKMQ (reference sequence). CDR3 sequence (DNA): TGTGCCAGCAGCATTGGGACTAGCGGGAGGGTCTACGAGCAGTACTTC. Its protein is CASSIGTSGRVYEQYF.

The chain has TRBV29-1 and TRBJ2-5; TRBD2 agrees at 16 bases. CDR1 and CDR2 (germline): SQVTM, ANQGSEA. V was pared by 0 bases and J by 5 bases, with 9 bases of the junction left unmatched. This CDR3 region has 18 residues. In nucleotides, the CDR3 is TGCAGCGTTGAAGAAGGGACTAGCGGGAGGGCCCTCGGGGAGACCCAGTACTTC. Protein: CSVEEGTSGRALGETQYF.